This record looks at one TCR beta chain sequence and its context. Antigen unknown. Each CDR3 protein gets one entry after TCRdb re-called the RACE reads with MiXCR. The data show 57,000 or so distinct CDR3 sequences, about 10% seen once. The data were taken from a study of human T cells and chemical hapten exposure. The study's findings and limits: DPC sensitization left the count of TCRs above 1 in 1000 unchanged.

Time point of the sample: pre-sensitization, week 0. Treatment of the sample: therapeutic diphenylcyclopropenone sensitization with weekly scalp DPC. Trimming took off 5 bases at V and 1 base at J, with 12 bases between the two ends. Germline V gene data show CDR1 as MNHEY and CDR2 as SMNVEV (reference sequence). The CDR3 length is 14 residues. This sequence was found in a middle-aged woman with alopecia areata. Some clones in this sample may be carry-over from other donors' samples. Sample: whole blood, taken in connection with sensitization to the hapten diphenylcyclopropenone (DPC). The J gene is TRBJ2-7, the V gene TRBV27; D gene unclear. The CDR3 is CASSPKQYSYEQYF. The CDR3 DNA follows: TGTGCCAGCAGTCCAAAACAGTATTCCTACGAGCAGTACTTC.